The 4 T cell receptor beta chains listed next were all sequenced from one sample in a study of cytomegalovirus exposure and HLA in healthy donors. PCR involved 60 Vbeta and 13 Jbeta primers. Using immunoSEQ multiplex PCR, the repertoire was profiled, and TCRdb retains in-frame clones only, with some absent. Counted here are roughly 140,000 clones, 82% occurring once; the ten biggest clones make up 2% to 3%. The sample consisted of PBMCs. The source of these receptors is a male donor in good health and CMV-seronegative.

The chain employs TRBV19 and TRBJ2-1, with 8 bases that match TRBD2. Germline V gives CDR1 LNHDA, CDR2 SQIVND (reference sequence). The CDR3 runs 14 residues. The ends lost 10 bases at V and 0 bases at J; junction bases unmatched: 5. The CDR3 bases are TGTGCCACCTTTAGCGGGGTCTCCTACAATGAGCAGTTCTTC. Encoded protein: CATFSGVSYNEQFF.

A single count supports this clone. The rearrangement links TRBV7-7 to TRBJ2-1, with TRBD2 matching 10 bases. The CDR3 loop spans 15 amino acids. CDR1 SSHAT and CDR2 FNYEAQ come from the germline V gene (reference sequence). Trimming removed 1 base from V and 6 bases from J; junction bases left unmatched: 3. CDR3 sequence (DNA): TGTGCCAGCAGCTTAGATAGGACTAGCGGCAATGAGCAGTTCTTC. Its protein is CASSLDRTSGNEQFF.

The V call is TRBV5-5, the J call TRBJ2-3, with D hard to call. Per germline, CDR1 SGHKS and CDR2 YYEKEE (reference sequence). Trimming shortened V by 4 bases and J by 5 bases, and 17 bases separated the two germline ends. The CDR3 runs to 15 residues. CDR3: CASSPVVESIDTQYF. For the CDR3, the DNA is TGTGCCAGCAGCCCCGTAGTCGAGAGTATAGATACGCAGTATTTT.

The rearrangement uses TRBV19 and TRBJ2-5; possibly TRBD1 for D (5 bases). This CDR3 has 13 amino acids. The V end was cut by 5 bases, the J end by 0 bases, with 7 bases between. CDR1 and CDR2 (germline): LNHDA, SQIVND (reference sequence). This CDR3 reads CASSGADQETQYF. CDR3 bases: TGTGCCAGTAGTGGGGCCGACCAAGAGACCCAGTACTTC.